This paragraph reports one T cell receptor (beta chain). Antigen unknown. The data belong to a study of T cell responses to AZD1222 COVID-19 vaccine. Study-level results: Just a handful of AZD1222 recipients tested seropositive at baseline.

Assay: immunoSEQ multiplex PCR; the TCRdb copy retains only in-frame clones and omits some. This sample has 100,000 to 120,000 clones; roughly nine tenths occur once, and the top ten carry about 3.3%. The sequencing here drew on peripheral blood, taken on day 0 of MenACWY control vaccination. The source is an adult in good health.

The CDR3 nucleotides read TGTGCCAGCAGTTTGTGGGGGCGCGGCCGAGTTAACCCCCAGCATTTT. It yields the protein CASSLWGRGRVNPQHF. This chain connects TRBV27 to TRBJ1-5, with D maybe TRBD1 (6 bases). This CDR3 spans 16 amino acids. Deletions cut 3 bases from V and 10 bases from J, with 22 bases between. Per germline, CDR1 MNHEY and CDR2 SMNVEV (reference sequence).